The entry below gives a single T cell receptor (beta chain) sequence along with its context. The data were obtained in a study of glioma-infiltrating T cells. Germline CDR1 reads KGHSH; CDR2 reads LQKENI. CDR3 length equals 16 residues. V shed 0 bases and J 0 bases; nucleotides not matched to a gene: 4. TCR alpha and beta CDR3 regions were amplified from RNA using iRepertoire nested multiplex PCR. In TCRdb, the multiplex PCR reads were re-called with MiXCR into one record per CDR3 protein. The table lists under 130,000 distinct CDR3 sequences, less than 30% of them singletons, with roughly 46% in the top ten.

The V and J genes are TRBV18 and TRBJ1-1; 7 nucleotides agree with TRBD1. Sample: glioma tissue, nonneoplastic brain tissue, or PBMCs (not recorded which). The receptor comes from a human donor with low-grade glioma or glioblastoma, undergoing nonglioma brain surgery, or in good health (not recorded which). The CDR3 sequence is CASSPPGQTLNTEAFF. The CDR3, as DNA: TGTGCCAGCTCACCACCGGGACAGACTTTGAACACTGAAGCTTTCTTT.